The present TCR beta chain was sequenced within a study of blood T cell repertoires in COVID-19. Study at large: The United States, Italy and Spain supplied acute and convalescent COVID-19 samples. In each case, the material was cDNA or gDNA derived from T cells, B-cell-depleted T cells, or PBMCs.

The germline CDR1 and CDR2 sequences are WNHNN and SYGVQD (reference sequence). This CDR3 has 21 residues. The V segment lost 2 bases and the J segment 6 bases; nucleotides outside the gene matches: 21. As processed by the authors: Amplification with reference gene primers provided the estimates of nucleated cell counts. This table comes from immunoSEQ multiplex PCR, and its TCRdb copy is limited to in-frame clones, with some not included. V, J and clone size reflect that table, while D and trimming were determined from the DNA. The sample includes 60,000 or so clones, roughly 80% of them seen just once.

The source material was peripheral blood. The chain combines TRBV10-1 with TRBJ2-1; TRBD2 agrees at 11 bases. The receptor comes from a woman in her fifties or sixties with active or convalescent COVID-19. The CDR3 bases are TGCGCCAGCAGTGAGCCCAGGACCGGGACTAGCGGCCTAAAAAGGGGCAATGAGCAGTTCTTC. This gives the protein CASSEPRTGTSGLKRGNEQFF.